This passage covers 13 T cell receptor beta chains from one sample sequenced in a study of cytomegalovirus exposure and HLA in healthy donors. PCR used 60 Vbeta primers and 13 Jbeta primers. Libraries were prepared by immunoSEQ multiplex PCR; TCRdb keeps only in-frame clonotypes and omits some of them. The table shows some 140,000 clones, with 60% to 80% occurring only once. Source material: PBMCs. The source of these receptors is a man aged 25 to 40 in good health and CMV-seronegative.

The genes are TRBV10-2 and TRBJ1-4; D is possibly TRBD1 (6 bases). The germline gives CDR1 WSHSY, CDR2 SAAADI. The CDR3 has 15 residues. Trimming took 3 bases from V and 0 from J, leaving 8 bases between them. CDR3 nucleotide sequence: TGCGCCAGCAGTGACAGGGGTTCAACTAATGAAAAACTGTTTTTT. Amino acid sequence: CASSDRGSTNEKLFF.

CDR3 DNA: TGTGCCAGCAGCCACCGACCTCCGGGACTTAGTCGTTCCGAGCAGTACTTC. Its protein is CASSHRPPGLSRSEQYF. The chain recombines TRBV14 with TRBJ2-7; a weak D match, TRBD2 (6 bases). Germline V gives CDR1 SGHDN, CDR2 FVKESK. The ends were cut back, 3 bases at V and 6 bases at J, with 24 bases in the middle. The CDR3 contains 17 residues.

In regard to this clone: One end of the junction fails to match germline, which may point to a read error. This chain connects TRBV6-5 to TRBJ1-2, with D hard to call. The CDR3 has 15 amino acids. CDR1 is MNHEY and CDR2 is SVGAGI in the germline V gene. The CDR3 sequence is CASSYLGFANYGYTF. In DNA form, the CDR3 reads TGTGCCAGCAGTTACTTGGGTTTCGCTAACTATGGCTACACCTTT.

This rearrangement joins TRBV6-5 to TRBJ1-2; 10 bases are shared with TRBD1. Germline-derived CDR1 and CDR2 are MNHEY and SVGAGI. V lost 2 bases to trimming and J lost 8 bases; unmatched junction nucleotides: 2. The CDR3 extends over 13 amino acids. The CDR3 sequence is CASSYRDRGGYTF. DNA of the CDR3: TGTGCCAGCAGTTACCGGGACAGGGGCGGCTACACCTTC.

The chain employs TRBV27 and TRBJ2-3, with 9 bases lining up with TRBD1. The CDR3 is 13 residues long. Looked up from germline, CDR1 is MNHEY and CDR2 is SMNVEV (reference sequence). After removal of 5 bases from V and 6 bases from J, the junction contained 3 bases not matched to a gene. The CDR3 here is CASSPDRGDTQYF. CDR3 sequence (DNA): TGTGCCAGCAGTCCCGACAGGGGGGATACGCAGTATTTT.

This clone was observed a handful of times. V and J are TRBV7-3 and TRBJ2-7, with 11 positions matching TRBD2. The V gene's germline CDR1 is SGHTA and CDR2 FQGTGA. This CDR3 has 15 residues. With 4 bases clipped from V and 6 bases from J, the junction kept 8 bases outside the gene matches. Here the CDR3 reads CASSYTSGSVSEQYF. The CDR3 DNA is TGTGCCAGCAGCTACACTAGCGGGAGTGTTAGCGAGCAGTACTTC.

In DNA form, the CDR3 reads TGTGCCAGCTCCTCTCGGCCGGGTTCGCCGATCATCTCATATGGCTACACCTTC. Amino acids: CASSSRPGSPIISYGYTF. The genes are TRBV7-9 and TRBJ1-2; no reliable D call. Trimming stripped 8 bases from V and 5 bases from J, with 30 bases between. Germline V gene sequence: CDR1 SEHNR, CDR2 FQNEAQ (reference sequence). The CDR3 sequence is 18 residues long.

This chain links TRBV6-6 with TRBJ2-2; TRBD1 might be the D (6 bases). With 5 bases removed from V and 5 bases from J, the gap between germline ends came to 9 bases. In germline, CDR1 is MNHNY, CDR2 SVGAGI (reference sequence). CDR3 length equals 13 residues. CDR3 sequence: CASSLTGTGELFF. In DNA form, the CDR3 reads TGTGCCAGCAGTCTAACAGGGACCGGGGAGCTGTTTTTT.

J is TRBJ1-5 and V is TRBV5-6; 8 nucleotides align to TRBD1. Per the germline V gene, CDR1 is SGHDT and CDR2 is YYEEEE. The CDR3 runs to 16 residues. V lost 2 bases, J lost 2 bases, and 6 bases stayed unmatched. The CDR3 DNA reads as TGTGCCAGCAGCTTTTGGGTGACAGGGGGCAATCAGCCCCAGCATTTT. Encoded protein: CASSFWVTGGNQPQHF.

A remark on this clone: One end of the junction does not line up with germline, which may come from a read error. This chain links TRBV7-9 with TRBJ2-6; TRBD1 is a possible D gene (6 bases). This CDR3 has 15 residues. CDR1 SEHNR and CDR2 FQNEAQ come from the germline V gene (reference sequence). The CDR3 is CSSSFYRAGANVLTF. The CDR3 bases are TGTTCCAGCAGCTTTTACAGGGCCGGGGCCAACGTCCTGACTTTC.

This rearrangement joins TRBV5-1 to TRBJ2-6; D possibly corresponds to TRBD1 (5 bases). Per germline, CDR1 SGHRS and CDR2 YFSETQ. The CDR3 has 16 amino acids. Between the trimmed V and J ends, which lost 5 bases and 0 bases, there was a span of 12 bases. The CDR3 sequence is CASRPQGNSGANVLTF. The DNA for the CDR3 is TGCGCCAGCAGACCCCAGGGAAACTCTGGGGCCAACGTCCTGACTTTC.

The chain links TRBV18 to TRBJ1-3; D gene ambiguous. Trimming stripped 0 bases from V and 3 bases from J, with 9 bases between. This CDR3 comprises 15 residues. Germline values: CDR1 KGHSH, CDR2 LQKENI. In DNA form, the CDR3 reads TGTGCCAGCTCACCACCGGGCAGGATTGGAAACACCATATATTTT. Translating it yields CASSPPGRIGNTIYF.

The chain employs TRBV9 and TRBJ2-3, with D tentatively TRBD2 (7 bases). V lost 4 bases and J 5 bases, leaving 17 bases between the germline ends. Germline CDR1 SGDLS, CDR2 YYNGEE. The CDR3 covers 15 residues. CDR3 nucleotide sequence: TGTGCCAGCAGCTCGAGCAGCGGGACAAAAGATACGCAGTATTTT. This codes for CASSSSSGTKDTQYF.